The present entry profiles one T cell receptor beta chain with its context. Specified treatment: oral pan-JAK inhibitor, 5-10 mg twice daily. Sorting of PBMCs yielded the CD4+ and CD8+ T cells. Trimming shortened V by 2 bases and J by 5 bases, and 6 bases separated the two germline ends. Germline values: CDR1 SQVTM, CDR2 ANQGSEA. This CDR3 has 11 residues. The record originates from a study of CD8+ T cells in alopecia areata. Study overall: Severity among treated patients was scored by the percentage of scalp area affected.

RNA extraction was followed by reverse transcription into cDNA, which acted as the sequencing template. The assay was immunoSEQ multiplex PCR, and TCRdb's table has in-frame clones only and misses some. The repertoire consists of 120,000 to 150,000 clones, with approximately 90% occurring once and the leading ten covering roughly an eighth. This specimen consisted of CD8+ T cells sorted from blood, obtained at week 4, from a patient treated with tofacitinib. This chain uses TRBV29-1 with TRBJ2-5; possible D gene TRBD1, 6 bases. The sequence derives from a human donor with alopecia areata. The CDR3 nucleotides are TGCAGCGTTGAAAGGGGGGAGACCCAGTACTTC. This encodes CSVERGETQYF.